A single sample is the source of the 19 T cell receptor beta chains below, sequenced in a study of blood T cells in healthy people across ages. Then a second PCR, running about 7 to 11 cycles, was carried out with a sample-barcoded 5' primer and a J-beta primer mix. Using its own MiXCR run on the 5' RACE reads, TCRdb lists one record per CDR3 protein. The table records 800,000 or so distinct CDR3 sequences, 20% to 25% of them present only once. The same data also went into a second study, on T cells of mothers and their children.

The sequencing input was blood. The receptors here all came from a boy aged 5-17 years in good health.

V is TRBV28 and J is TRBJ2-5; 12 positions agree with TRBD1. The DNA end is a closer match to TRBJ2-1, so the J assignment may be wrong. The CDR3 runs to 16 residues. Germline CDR1 and CDR2: MDHEN and SYDVKM. The CDR3 DNA is TGTGCCAGCAGTCTTACCGGGACAGGGGGCATTAATGAGCAGTTCTTC. It specifies CASSLTGTGGINEQFF.

The chain has TRBV6-2 or TRBV6-3 and TRBJ2-1, with a weak D call TRBD1 (5 bases). V lost 3 bases and J lost 12, with 12 bases in between. Germline CDR1 MNHEY, CDR2 SVGEGT. The CDR3 length is 12 residues. CDR3 sequence: CASSYLGAPQFF. In DNA form, the CDR3 reads TGTGCCAGCAGTTATTTAGGGGCCCCGCAGTTCTTC.

The chain uses TRBV7-2 and TRBJ2-1; 12 bases map to TRBD1. This CDR3 comprises 15 residues. V shed 8 bases, J shed 8 bases, and the junction held 10 bases outside the gene matches. Germline CDR1 reads SGHTA; CDR2 reads FQGNSA. The CDR3 DNA is TGTGCCAGCGCCCGGGGACAGGGGGCTTATGATGAGCAGTTCTTC. This sequence encodes CASARGQGAYDEQFF.

The V and J genes are TRBV7-9 and TRBJ1-4; the D gene is possibly TRBD1 (5 bases). Deletions cut 3 bases from V and 5 bases from J, with 19 bases between. The CDR3 has 17 amino acids. Per germline, CDR1 SEHNR and CDR2 FQNEAQ (reference sequence). The DNA for the CDR3 is TGTGCCAGCAGCTTCTTCGTGGAGACAGTAAAAAATGAAAAACTGTTTTTT. Amino acids: CASSFFVETVKNEKLFF.

This clonotype has a handful of counts. The chain joins TRBV20-1 to TRBJ1-6, with D hard to call. Germline V gene lookup returns CDR1 DFQATT and CDR2 SNEGSKA (reference sequence). There are 17 residues in the CDR3. Deletions cut 0 bases from V and 7 bases from J, with 19 bases between. The DNA for the CDR3 is TGCAGTGCTAGAGATCCCCTTATGGCACAGATCAATTCACCCCTCCACTTT. Amino acids: CSARDPLMAQINSPLHF.

The rearrangement uses TRBV4-3 and TRBJ2-7; 8 bases are shared with TRBD1. Germline CDR1 LGHNA, CDR2 YSLEER. This CDR3 has 16 residues. Trimming took 0 bases from V and 2 from J; bases not matched to a gene: 6. The CDR3 DNA is TGCGCCAGCAGCCAAGAAGGGGACAGGATCACCTACGAGCAGTACTTC. Encoded protein: CASSQEGDRITYEQYF.

The V call is TRBV4-2, the J call TRBJ1-3, with unresolved D. The CDR3 contains 15 residues. V lost 0 bases and J lost 0, with 6 bases in between. Germline assignment: CDR1 LGHNA and CDR2 YNFKEQ. Written as DNA, the CDR3 is TGTGCCAGCAGCCAAGATGCTACCTCTGGAAACACCATATATTTT. Its translation: CASSQDATSGNTIYF.

This chain links TRBV9 with TRBJ2-1, with D possibly matching TRBD2 (6 bases). Deletions cut 0 bases from V and 5 bases from J, with 15 bases between. CDR3 size: 16 residues. The V gene's germline CDR1 is SGDLS and CDR2 YYNGEE. CDR3 residues: CASSVGGTPDHNEQFF. The CDR3 nucleotides are TGTGCCAGCAGCGTAGGTGGGACTCCCGACCACAATGAGCAGTTCTTC.

This clonotype was observed a handful of times. This rearrangement joins TRBV29-1 to TRBJ2-1; possibly TRBD2 for D (6 bases). Germline CDR1 reads SQVTM; CDR2 reads ANQGSEA. V lost 4 bases and J 9 bases, leaving 16 bases between the germline ends. CDR3 length: 13 amino acids. The CDR3 spells CSVAGGAGGEQFF. The CDR3 DNA sequence: TGCAGCGTTGCCGGGGGTGCCGGAGGTGAGCAGTTCTTC.

V is TRBV10-3 and J is TRBJ2-5; D ambiguous. The CDR3 has 13 amino acids. With 3 bases removed from V and 0 bases from J, the gap between germline ends came to 5 bases. Germline V gene data show CDR1 as ENHRY and CDR2 as SYGVKD. The CDR3 region is CAISEWYQETQYF. The DNA of the CDR3 is TGTGCCATCAGTGAATGGTACCAAGAGACCCAGTACTTC.

The sample holds a few counts of this clonotype. V and J are TRBV27 and TRBJ2-3; 11 bases map to TRBD2. After removal of 4 bases from V and 0 bases from J, the junction contained 6 bases not matched to a gene. Germline loops: CDR1 MNHEY, CDR2 SMNVEV (reference sequence). The CDR3 loop spans 17 amino acids. CDR3 sequence (DNA): TGTGCCAGCAGTTCCGGACTAGCGGGCTATAGCACAGATACGCAGTATTTT. This encodes CASSSGLAGYSTDTQYF.

In this sample, this clonotype turned up many times. V is TRBV18 and J is TRBJ2-5; D is unresolved. The CDR3 has 12 residues. CDR1 is KGHSH, CDR2 LQKENI, per germline. V was clipped by 6 bases and J by 1 base, with 6 bases between them. This CDR3 reads CASSPSQETQYF. DNA of the CDR3: TGTGCCAGCTCGCCCTCCCAAGAGACCCAGTACTTC. The variable domain in full, completed from reference TRBV18 and TRBJ2-5, reads NAGVMQNPRHLVRRRGQEARLRCSPMKGHSHVYWYRQLPEEGLKFMVYLQKENIIDESGMPKERFSAEFPKEGPSILRIQQVVRGDSAAYFCASSPSQETQYFGPGTRLLVL.

This clonotype was seen ten or more times. The chain recombines TRBV6-2 or TRBV6-3 with TRBJ2-5; D may be TRBD1 (6 bases). The V and J ends lost 6 bases and 1 base respectively, with 9 bases between them. There are 13 residues in the CDR3. The germline gives CDR1 MNHEY, CDR2 SVGEGT. The CDR3 loop is CASSGQPQETQYF. In DNA form, the CDR3 reads TGTGCCAGCAGCGGACAGCCCCAAGAGACCCAGTACTTC.

The sample holds a few counts of this clonotype. The chain has TRBV4-3 and TRBJ2-7; no definite D call. V dropped 0 bases and J dropped 4 bases, with 13 bases sitting between them. The CDR3 is made up of 15 amino acids. Germline V CDR1 and CDR2: LGHNA, YSLEER. In DNA form, the CDR3 reads TGCGCCAGCAGCCAAGATCGAACGGTGGGGTACGAGCAGTACTTC. Its translation: CASSQDRTVGYEQYF.

Concerning this clonotype: Germline and junction disagree at one end, which may indicate a read error. CDR3 DNA sequence: TGTGCCAGCAGCTTAGGGGTCCGGCAGCCGAATGGAAAACTGTTTTTT. Translation gives CASSLGVRQPNGKLFF. The chain has TRBV7-2 and TRBJ1-4; D gene unclear. Germline CDR1 and CDR2: SGHTA and FQGNSA. The CDR3 contains 16 residues.

This clonotype has just a few counts. This rearrangement joins TRBV3-1 to TRBJ2-7; D is unresolved. The CDR3 length is 15 residues. V was clipped by 1 base and J by 3 bases, with 13 bases between them. The V gene's germline CDR1 is LGHDT and CDR2 YNNKEL (reference sequence). The CDR3 DNA sequence: TGTGCCAGCAGCCAAGTTCGACCGACTTACTACGAGCAGTACTTC. Translation gives CASSQVRPTYYEQYF.

The rearrangement uses TRBV5-1 and TRBJ2-1; 7 nucleotides agree with TRBD1. The DNA matches TRBJ2-7 better at its end, which makes the J call doubtful. CDR3 size: 15 residues. The germline gives CDR1 SGHRS, CDR2 YFSETQ. In DNA, the CDR3 is TGCGCCAGCAGCTTAGGGGACAGCAGAGCCTACGAGCAGTACTTC. Its translation: CASSLGDSRAYEQYF.

As for this clonotype: It may be a read error: a sequence one base away is much more abundant. The chain is built from TRBV6-2 or TRBV6-3 and TRBJ1-2; TRBD1 aligns across 10 bases. Trimming took 1 base from V and 8 from J; bases not matched to a gene: 1. CDR1 is MNHEY, CDR2 SVGEGT, per germline. The CDR3 runs to 13 residues. CDR3 sequence (DNA): TGTGCCAGCAGTTACTGGGACAGGGGCGGCTACACCTTC. Protein: CASSYWDRGGYTF.

In its sample, this clonotype was seen a few times. The V call is TRBV3-1, the J call TRBJ2-1; D is unresolved. Germline V gene lookup returns CDR1 LGHDT and CDR2 YNNKEL (reference sequence). This CDR3 has 16 residues. V lost 1 base to trimming and J lost 1 base, with 11 bases between them. DNA for the CDR3: TGTGCCAGCAGCCAAGGGGTTAGCTTATCCTACAATGAGCAGTTCTTC. Translated: CASSQGVSLSYNEQFF.